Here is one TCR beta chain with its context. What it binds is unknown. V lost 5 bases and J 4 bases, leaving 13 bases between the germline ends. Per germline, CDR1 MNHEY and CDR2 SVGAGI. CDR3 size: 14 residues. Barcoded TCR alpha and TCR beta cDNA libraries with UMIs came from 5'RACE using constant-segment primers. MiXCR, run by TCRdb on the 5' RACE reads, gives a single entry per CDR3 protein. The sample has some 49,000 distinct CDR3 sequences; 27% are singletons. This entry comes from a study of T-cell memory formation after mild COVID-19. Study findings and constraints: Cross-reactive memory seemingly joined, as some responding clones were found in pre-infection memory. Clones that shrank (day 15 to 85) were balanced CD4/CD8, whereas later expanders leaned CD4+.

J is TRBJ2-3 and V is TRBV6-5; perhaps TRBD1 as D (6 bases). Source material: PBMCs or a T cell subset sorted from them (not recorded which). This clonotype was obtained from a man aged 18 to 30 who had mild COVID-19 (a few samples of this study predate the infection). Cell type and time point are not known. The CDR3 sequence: CASSPVQGSDTQYF. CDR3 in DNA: TGTGCCAGCAGTCCTGTACAGGGTTCAGATACGCAGTATTTT.